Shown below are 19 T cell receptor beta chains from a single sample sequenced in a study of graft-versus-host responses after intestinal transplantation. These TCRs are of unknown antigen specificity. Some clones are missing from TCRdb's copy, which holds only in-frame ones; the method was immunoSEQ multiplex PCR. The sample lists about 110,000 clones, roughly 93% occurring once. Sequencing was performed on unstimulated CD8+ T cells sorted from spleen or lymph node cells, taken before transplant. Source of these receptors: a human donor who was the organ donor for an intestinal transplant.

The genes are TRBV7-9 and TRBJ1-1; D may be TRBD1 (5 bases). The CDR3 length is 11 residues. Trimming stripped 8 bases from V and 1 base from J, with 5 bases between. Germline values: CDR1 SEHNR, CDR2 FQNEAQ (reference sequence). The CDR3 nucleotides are TGTGCCAGCCAGGGGAACACTGAAGCTTTCTTT. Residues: CASQGNTEAFF.

DNA for the CDR3: TGTGCCAGCAGTCCCAGACCCGGAGGGGGTCAGCCCCAGCATTTT. It codes for CASSPRPGGGQPQHF. This chain joins TRBV6-1 and TRBJ1-5; D is perhaps TRBD1 (6 bases). Germline CDR1 reads MNHNS; CDR2 reads SASEGT. The CDR3 loop spans 15 amino acids. The V and J ends lost 5 bases and 6 bases respectively, with 17 bases between them.

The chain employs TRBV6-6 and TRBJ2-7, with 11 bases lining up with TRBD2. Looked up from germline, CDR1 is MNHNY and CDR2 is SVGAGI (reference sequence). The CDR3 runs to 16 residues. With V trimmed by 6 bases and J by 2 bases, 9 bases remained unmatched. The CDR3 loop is CASSHLAGGPAYEQYF. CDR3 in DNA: TGTGCCAGCAGCCACTTAGCGGGAGGGCCCGCCTACGAGCAGTACTTC.

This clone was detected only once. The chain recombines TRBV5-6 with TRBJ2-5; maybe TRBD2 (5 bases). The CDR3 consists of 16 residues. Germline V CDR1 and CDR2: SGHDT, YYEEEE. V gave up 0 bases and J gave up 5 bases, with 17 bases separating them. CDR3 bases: TGTGCCAGCAGCTTGGGCCGGGAAAGGTGGAGGGAGACCCAGTACTTC. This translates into CASSLGRERWRETQYF.

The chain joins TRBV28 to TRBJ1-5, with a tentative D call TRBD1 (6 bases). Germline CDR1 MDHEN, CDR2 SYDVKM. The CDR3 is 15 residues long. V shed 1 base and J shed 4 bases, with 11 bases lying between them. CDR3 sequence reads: CASSLSDSLNQPQHF. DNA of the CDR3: TGTGCCAGCAGTTTATCGGACAGCCTAAATCAGCCCCAGCATTTT.

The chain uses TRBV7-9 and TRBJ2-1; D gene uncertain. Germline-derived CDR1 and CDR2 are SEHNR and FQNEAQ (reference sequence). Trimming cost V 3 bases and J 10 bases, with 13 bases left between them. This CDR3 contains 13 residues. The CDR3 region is CASSLPFVGEQFF. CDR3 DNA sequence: TGTGCCAGCAGCTTGCCTTTTGTGGGCGAGCAGTTCTTC.

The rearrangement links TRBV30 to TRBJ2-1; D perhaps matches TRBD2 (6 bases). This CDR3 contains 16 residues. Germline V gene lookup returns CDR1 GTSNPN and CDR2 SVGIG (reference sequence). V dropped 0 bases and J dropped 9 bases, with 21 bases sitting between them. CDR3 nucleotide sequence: TGTGCCTGGAGTGTTTCCCTGGCGGGATGGGACTGTGAGCAGTTCTTC. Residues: CAWSVSLAGWDCEQFF.

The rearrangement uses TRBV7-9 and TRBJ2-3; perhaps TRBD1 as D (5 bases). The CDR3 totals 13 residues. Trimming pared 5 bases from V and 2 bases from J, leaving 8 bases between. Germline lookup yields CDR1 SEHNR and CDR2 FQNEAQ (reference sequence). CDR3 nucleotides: TGTGCCAGCAGCGACAGTTACACAGATACGCAGTATTTT. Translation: CASSDSYTDTQYF.

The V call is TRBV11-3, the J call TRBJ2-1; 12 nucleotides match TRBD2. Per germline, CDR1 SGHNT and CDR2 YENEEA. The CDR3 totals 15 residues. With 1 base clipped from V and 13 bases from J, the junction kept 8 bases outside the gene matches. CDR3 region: CASSLGASGRVSQFF. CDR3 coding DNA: TGTGCCAGCAGCTTAGGGGCTAGCGGGAGGGTTTCACAGTTCTTC.

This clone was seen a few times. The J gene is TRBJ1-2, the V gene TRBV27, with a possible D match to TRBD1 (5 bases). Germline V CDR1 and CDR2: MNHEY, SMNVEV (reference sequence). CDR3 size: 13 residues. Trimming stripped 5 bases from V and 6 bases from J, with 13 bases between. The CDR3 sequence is CASSLSRVDGYTF. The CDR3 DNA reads TGTGCCAGCAGTCTCAGCAGGGTGGATGGCTACACCTTC.

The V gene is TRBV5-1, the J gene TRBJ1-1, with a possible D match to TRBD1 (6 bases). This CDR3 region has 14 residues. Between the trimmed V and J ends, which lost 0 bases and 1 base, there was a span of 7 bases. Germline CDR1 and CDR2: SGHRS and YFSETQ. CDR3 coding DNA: TGCGCCAGCAGCTTGGAGGGGGAGAACACTGAAGCTTTCTTT. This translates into CASSLEGENTEAFF.

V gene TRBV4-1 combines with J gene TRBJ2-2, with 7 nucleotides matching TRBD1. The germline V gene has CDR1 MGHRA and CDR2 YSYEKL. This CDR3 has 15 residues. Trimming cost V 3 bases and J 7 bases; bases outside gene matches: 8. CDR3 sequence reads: CASSHRQGEGGELFF. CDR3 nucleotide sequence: TGCGCCAGCAGCCATCGACAGGGCGAGGGCGGGGAGCTGTTTTTT.

CDR3 coding DNA: TGTGCCAGCAGTCTCTCTAGCGGGACGATAGATACGCAGTATTTT. It specifies CASSLSSGTIDTQYF. The chain has TRBV27 and TRBJ2-3; 9 bases align to TRBD2. J lost 5 bases, V lost 5 bases, and 8 bases had no gene match. Looked up from germline, CDR1 is MNHEY and CDR2 is SMNVEV (reference sequence). The CDR3 is made up of 15 amino acids.

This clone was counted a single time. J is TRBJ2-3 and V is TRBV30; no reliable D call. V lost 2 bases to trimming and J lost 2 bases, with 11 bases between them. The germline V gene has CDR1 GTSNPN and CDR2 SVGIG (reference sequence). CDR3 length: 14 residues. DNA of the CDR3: TGTGCCTGGAGTCCACTCTATTCCACAGATACGCAGTATTTT. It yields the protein CAWSPLYSTDTQYF.

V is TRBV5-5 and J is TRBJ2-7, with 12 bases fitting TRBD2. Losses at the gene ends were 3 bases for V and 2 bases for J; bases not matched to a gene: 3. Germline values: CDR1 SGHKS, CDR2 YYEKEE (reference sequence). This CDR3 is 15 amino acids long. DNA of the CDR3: TGTGCCAGCAGCTCATCTAGCGGGAGGGCCTACGAGCAGTACTTC. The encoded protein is CASSSSSGRAYEQYF. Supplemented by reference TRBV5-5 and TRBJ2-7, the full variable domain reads DAGVTQSPTHLIKTRGQQVTLRCSPISGHKSVSWYQQVLGQGPQFIFQYYEKEERGRGNFPDRFSARQFPNYSSELNVNALLLGDSALYLCASSSSSGRAYEQYFGPGTRLTVT.

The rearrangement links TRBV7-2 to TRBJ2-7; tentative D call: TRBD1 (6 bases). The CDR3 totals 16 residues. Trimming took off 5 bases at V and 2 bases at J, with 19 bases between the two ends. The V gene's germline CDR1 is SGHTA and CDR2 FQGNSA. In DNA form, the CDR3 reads TGTGCCAGCAGCACCCAGACAGGAGCCCTCGCCTACGAGCAGTACTTC. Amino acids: CASSTQTGALAYEQYF.

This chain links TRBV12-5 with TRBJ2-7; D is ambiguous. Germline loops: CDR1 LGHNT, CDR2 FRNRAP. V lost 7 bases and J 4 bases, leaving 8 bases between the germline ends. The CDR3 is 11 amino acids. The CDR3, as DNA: TGTGCTAGTGCCACTTATTACGAGCAGTACTTC. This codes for CASATYYEQYF.

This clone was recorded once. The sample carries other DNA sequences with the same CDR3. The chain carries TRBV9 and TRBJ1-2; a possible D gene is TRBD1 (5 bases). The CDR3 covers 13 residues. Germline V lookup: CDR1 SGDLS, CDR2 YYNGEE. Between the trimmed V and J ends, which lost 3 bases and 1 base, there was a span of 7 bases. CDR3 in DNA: TGTGCCAGCAGCGCCGGGGGTAACTATGGCTACACCTTC. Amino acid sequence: CASSAGGNYGYTF.

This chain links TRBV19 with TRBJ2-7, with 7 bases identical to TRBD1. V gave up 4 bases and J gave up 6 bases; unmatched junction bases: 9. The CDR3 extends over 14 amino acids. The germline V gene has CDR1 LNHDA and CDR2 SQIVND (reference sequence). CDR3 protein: CASSTHRGLREQYF. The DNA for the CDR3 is TGTGCCAGTAGTACCCACAGGGGCCTACGCGAGCAGTACTTC. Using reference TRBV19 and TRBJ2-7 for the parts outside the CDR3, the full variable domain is DGGITQSPKYLFRKEGQNVTLSCEQNLNHDAMYWYRQDPGQGLRLIYYSQIVNDFQKGDIAEGYSVSREKKESFPLTVTSAQKNPTAFYLCASSTHRGLREQYFGPGTRLTVT.